Shown below are 17 T cell receptor beta chains from a single sample sequenced in a study of PD-L1 blockade in urothelial cancer. Using immunoSEQ multiplex PCR, the repertoire was profiled, and TCRdb retains in-frame clones only, with some absent. Here the sample spans around 93,000 clones, around four fifths being singletons. Time point: peripheral blood 6 weeks after treatment start. The sequences come from PBMCs, collected around atezolizumab (anti-PD-L1) treatment. The receptors derive from a man in his 70s with urothelial cancer.

CDR3 in DNA: TGTGCCGGCAGTCGTCATTTTACCGGGACAGACGGAAACACCATATATTTT. Its protein product is CAGSRHFTGTDGNTIYF. This chain links TRBV19 with TRBJ1-3, with TRBD1 matching 7 bases. This CDR3 comprises 17 residues. The germline CDR1 and CDR2 sequences are LNHDA and SQIVND (reference sequence). The V gene end was trimmed by 11 bases and the J gene end by 4 bases; junction bases not matched to a gene: 20.

The chain combines TRBV7-9 with TRBJ2-1; D remains ambiguous. Trimming took 2 bases from V and 5 from J, leaving 4 bases between them. The CDR3 is made up of 12 amino acids. In germline, CDR1 is SEHNR, CDR2 FQNEAQ (reference sequence). CDR3 sequence: CASSLTHNEQFF. The CDR3 DNA follows: TGTGCCAGCAGCTTAACACACAATGAGCAGTTCTTC.

The genes are TRBV11-1 and TRBJ1-1, with 11 bases that match TRBD1. V was pared by 5 bases and J by 4 bases, with 6 bases of the junction left unmatched. From germline, CDR1 is SGHAT and CDR2 FQDESV (reference sequence). The CDR3 is 15 residues long. The CDR3 nucleotides are TGTGCCAGCAGCCCCTCCGGGACAGGGGGCACTGAAGCTTTCTTT. This codes for CASSPSGTGGTEAFF.

This chain connects TRBV11-3 to TRBJ2-3; a possible D gene is TRBD2 (5 bases). CDR3 length: 13 residues. Germline V gives CDR1 SGHNT, CDR2 YENEEA. Trimming removed 5 bases from V and 4 bases from J, with 10 bases in between. CDR3 nucleotide sequence: TGTGCCAGCAGCCCTAGCCGCCCAGATACGCAGTATTTT. Amino acids: CASSPSRPDTQYF.

This rearrangement joins TRBV11-3 to TRBJ2-3, with no clear D. The CDR3 contains 16 residues. The germline V gene encodes CDR1 SGHNT and CDR2 YENEEA. V was shortened by 0 bases and J by 4 bases, with 14 bases between the two germline ends. The CDR3 is CASSLDPASAPDTQYF. For the CDR3, the DNA is TGTGCCAGCAGCTTAGATCCGGCTAGTGCGCCAGATACGCAGTATTTT.

The gene calls are TRBV19 and TRBJ1-3, with D perhaps TRBD1 (5 bases). CDR3 size: 13 residues. Per the germline V gene, CDR1 is LNHDA and CDR2 is SQIVND (reference sequence). Trimming removed 5 bases from V and 4 bases from J, with 9 bases in between. The CDR3 loop is CASSLDSGNTIYF. In nucleotides, the CDR3 is TGTGCCAGTAGTCTCGACAGCGGAAACACCATATATTTT. The whole variable domain, remainder taken from reference TRBV19 and TRBJ1-3, is DGGITQSPKYLFRKEGQNVTLSCEQNLNHDAMYWYRQDPGQGLRLIYYSQIVNDFQKGDIAEGYSVSREKKESFPLTVTSAQKNPTAFYLCASSLDSGNTIYFGEGSWLTVV.

CDR3 bases: TGTGCCAGCAGTTTGGCTGCAACTAATGAAAAACTGTTTTTT. It translates to CASSLAATNEKLFF. The chain combines TRBV28 with TRBJ1-4; D uncertain. The CDR3 is 14 amino acids. The germline V and J ends were trimmed by 3 bases and 0 bases, with 5 bases remaining between them. CDR1 and CDR2 (germline): MDHEN, SYDVKM.

V is TRBV18 and J is TRBJ1-5; 9 nucleotides agree with TRBD1. CDR1 is KGHSH, CDR2 LQKENI, per germline. The CDR3 is 17 amino acids. V lost 5 bases and J lost 1; bases outside the gene matches: 9. The CDR3 loop reads CASSGRTGDGSNQPQHF. The CDR3 bases are TGTGCCAGCTCAGGGCGGACAGGGGACGGCAGCAATCAGCCCCAGCATTTT.

V usage is TRBV6-5 and J usage is TRBJ2-1, with 11 bases aligning to TRBD1. The CDR3 is 15 amino acids. The V gene's germline CDR1 is MNHEY and CDR2 SVGAGI. The ends lost 6 bases at V and 4 bases at J; junction bases unmatched: 5. In nucleotides, the CDR3 is TGTGCCAGCAGGCCGGGACAGGGGGTTTACAATGAGCAGTTCTTC. Translation: CASRPGQGVYNEQFF.

This clone has just one count. The junction departs from the called germline gene at one end, perhaps through a read error. Other nucleotide sequences from this sample produce the same CDR3. The chain is built from TRBV7-8 and TRBJ2-7; perhaps TRBD1 as D (5 bases). The germline V gene encodes CDR1 SGHVS and CDR2 FQNEAQ. The CDR3 is made up of 14 amino acids. The chain's CDR3 is CASSFGQGYYEQYF. DNA of the CDR3: TGTGCCAGCAGCTTCGGGCAGGGATACTACGAGCAGTATTTC. The full variable domain, rest sourced from reference TRBV7-8 and TRBJ2-7, is GAGVSQSPRYKVAKRGQDVALRCDPISGHVSLFWYQQALGQGPEFLTYFQNEAQLDKSGLPSDRFFAERPEGSVSTLKIQRTQQEDSAVYLCASSFGQGYYEQYFGPGTRLTVT.

This clone was seen only once. V gene TRBV6-5 combines with J gene TRBJ2-1; D not certain. The V gene's germline CDR1 is MNHEY and CDR2 SVGAGI. The CDR3 runs 12 residues. With 6 bases removed from V and 9 bases from J, the gap between germline ends came to 12 bases. The CDR3 DNA reads TGTGCCAGCAGCCCGAGTAACGGTGAGCAGTTCTTC. Translated, it gives CASSPSNGEQFF.

The sample holds one count of this clone. The same CDR3 is also encoded by other DNA sequences in this sample. This chain uses TRBV27 with TRBJ2-7, with a weak D call TRBD2 (6 bases). V lost 4 bases and J lost 6, with 13 bases in between. This CDR3 is 13 amino acids long. Germline V gene sequence: CDR1 MNHEY, CDR2 SMNVEV (reference sequence). For the CDR3, the DNA is TGTGCCAGCAGTTCCCCAGGGAGGAGCGAGCAGTACTTC. It encodes CASSSPGRSEQYF.

J is TRBJ2-7 and V is TRBV5-1; 9 bases are a match to TRBD1. After removal of 3 bases from V and 5 bases from J, the junction contained 6 bases not matched to a gene. CDR3 length: 14 residues. Germline CDR1 and CDR2: SGHRS and YFSETQ. This chain's CDR3 is CASSSGTGRHEQYF. The CDR3 DNA reads TGCGCCAGCAGCTCCGGGACAGGGAGGCACGAGCAGTACTTC.

The chain carries TRBV2 and TRBJ1-1; possible D gene TRBD1, 5 bases. Looked up from germline, CDR1 is SNHLY and CDR2 is FYNNEI. Trimming cost V 4 bases and J 0 bases, with 12 bases left between them. The CDR3 is 15 residues long. The CDR3 is CASSAQGILNTEAFF. CDR3 sequence (DNA): TGTGCCAGCAGTGCCCAGGGCATTTTGAACACTGAAGCTTTCTTT.

The chain carries TRBV6-6 and TRBJ2-7, with 11 bases that match TRBD1. CDR1 and CDR2 (germline): MNHNY, SVGAGI (reference sequence). Trimming cost V 8 bases and J 2 bases; bases outside gene matches: 5. The CDR3 spans 14 residues. The CDR3 reads CASRPGQGAYEQYF. CDR3 DNA sequence: TGTGCCAGCCGGCCGGGACAGGGGGCCTACGAGCAGTACTTC.

The chain recombines TRBV4-1 with TRBJ1-3; 8 bases match TRBD1. Germline CDR1 reads MGHRA; CDR2 reads YSYEKL. This CDR3 contains 15 residues. V was pared by 0 bases and J by 5 bases, with 3 bases of the junction left unmatched. CDR3 nucleotide sequence: TGCGCCAGCAGCCAAGATAGACAGGGGAGAAACACCATATATTTT. It encodes CASSQDRQGRNTIYF.

The V and J genes are TRBV12-1 and TRBJ1-2. TRBV12-1 is flagged as a pseudogene. This CDR3 has 11 amino acids. The CDR3 loop reads CLSCSNYGYTF. Written as DNA, the CDR3 is TGCCTTTCTTGTTCTAACTATGGCTACACCTTC.